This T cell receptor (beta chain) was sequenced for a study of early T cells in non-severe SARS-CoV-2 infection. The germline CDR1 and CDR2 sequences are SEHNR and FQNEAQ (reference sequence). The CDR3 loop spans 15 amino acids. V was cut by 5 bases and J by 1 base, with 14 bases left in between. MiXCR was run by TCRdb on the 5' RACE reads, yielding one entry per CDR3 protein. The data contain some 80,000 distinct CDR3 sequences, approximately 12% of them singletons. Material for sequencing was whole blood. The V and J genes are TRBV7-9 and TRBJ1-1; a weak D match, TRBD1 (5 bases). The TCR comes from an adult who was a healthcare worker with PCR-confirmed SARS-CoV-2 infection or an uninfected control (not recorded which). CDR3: CASSPFTGTNTEAFF. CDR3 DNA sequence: TGTGCCAGCAGCCCGTTTACTGGGACGAACACTGAAGCTTTCTTT.